This T cell receptor (beta chain) was documented in a study of blood T cell repertoires in COVID-19. Study information: Researchers got acute and convalescent COVID-19 samples from the United States, Italy and Spain. PBMCs, B-cell-depleted T cells, or T cells were the source of the cDNA or gDNA that made up the material.

In the source study's methods: Estimates of nucleated cell counts were drawn from the amplification of reference gene primers. The protocol was immunoSEQ multiplex PCR, while the TCRdb copy is restricted to in-frame clones and leaves out a portion. V and J calls and clone size come straight from that table; D and trimming were deduced from the DNA. The repertoire consists of tens of thousands of clones, with roughly 83% occurring once and the leading ten covering roughly an eighth. Germline V gives CDR1 MNHEY, CDR2 SVGAGI. This CDR3 region has 16 residues. The V gene end was trimmed by 3 bases and the J gene end by 5 bases; junction bases not matched to a gene: 11.

The J gene is TRBJ2-5, the V gene TRBV6-5, with 8 bases matching TRBD2. This clonotype was sampled from a human donor in a cohort sampled during active COVID-19. Sequencing was done on a sample of peripheral blood. CDR3 region: CASSYSGVGGEETQYF. The CDR3 bases are TGTGCCAGCAGTTATTCAGGAGTCGGGGGGGAGGAGACCCAGTACTTC.